The 14 T cell receptor beta chains presented below share a single source sample, sequenced in a study of patients and donors after allogeneic stem cell transplantation. TCRdb called the RT-PCR reads again in MiXCR, with one record for every CDR3 protein. Of around 160,000 distinct CDR3 sequences in the sample, approximately 28% were seen once. The specimen was blood, either unsorted or a sorted T cell fraction (not recorded which). These receptors came from a human donor who was either an allogeneic HSCT recipient or a stem cell or donor lymphocyte infusion donor (not recorded which). It is not recorded whose cells these are; they may come from a transplant donor.

This clonotype was seen only a few times. The chain couples TRBV25-1 to TRBJ1-3; TRBD1 agrees at 7 bases. Germline assignment: CDR1 MGHDK and CDR2 SYGVNS. Trimming took 10 bases from V and 0 from J; bases not matched to a gene: 6. The CDR3 consists of 14 residues. CDR3: CATLGGNSGNTIYF. The CDR3 DNA reads TGTGCCACTTTAGGGGGCAACTCTGGAAACACCATATATTTT. The variable domain in full, with the rest retrieved from reference TRBV25-1 and TRBJ1-3, is EADIYQTPRYLVIGTGKKITLECSQTMGHDKMYWYQQDPGMELHLIHYSYGVNSTEKGDLSSESTVSRIRTEHFPLTLESARPSHTSQYLCATLGGNSGNTIYFGEGSWLTVV.

The CDR3 is CASSDRDNHQPQHF. The CDR3 DNA reads TGTGCCAGCAGCGACCGGGACAACCATCAGCCCCAGCATTTT. The chain employs TRBV9 and TRBJ1-5; D is perhaps TRBD1 (6 bases). With 3 bases removed from V and 5 bases from J, the gap between germline ends came to 12 bases. The CDR3 covers 14 residues. Germline lookup yields CDR1 SGDLS and CDR2 YYNGEE. Full variable domain (outside the CDR3, taken from reference TRBV9 and TRBJ1-5): DSGVTQTPKHLITATGQRVTLRCSPRSGDLSVYWYQQSLDQGLQFLIQYYNGEERAKGNILERFSAQQFPDLHSELNLSSLELGDSALYFCASSDRDNHQPQHFGDGTRLSIL.

This clonotype was seen at least ten times. The rearrangement links TRBV12-3 or TRBV12-4 to TRBJ1-2; D may be TRBD1 (6 bases). V lost 3 bases, J lost 2 bases, and 13 bases lay in between. The CDR3 totals 15 residues. This CDR3 is CASSFFTGNNYGYTF. The CDR3 DNA follows: TGTGCCAGCAGTTTTTTCACAGGGAACAACTATGGCTACACCTTC.

This clonotype was recorded a few times. This chain links TRBV10-1 with TRBJ2-1; 14 nucleotides agree with TRBD2. CDR1 is WNHNN, CDR2 SYGVQD, per germline (reference sequence). This CDR3 has 15 residues. J lost 9 bases, V lost 5 bases, and 6 bases had no gene match. CDR3 coding DNA: TGCGCCAGCAGTTCGGGACTAGCGGGAGCGGCTGAGCAGTTCTTC. Translated: CASSSGLAGAAEQFF.

The chain uses TRBV24-1 and TRBJ2-4; tentative D call: TRBD2 (5 bases). Trimming took off 0 bases at V and 7 bases at J, with 6 bases between the two ends. The CDR3 extends over 13 amino acids. CDR1 is KGHDR, CDR2 SFDVKD, per germline. The CDR3 sequence: CATSDLWENIQYF. Here the CDR3 DNA reads TGTGCCACCAGTGATTTGTGGGAGAACATTCAGTACTTC.

This clonotype was recorded a few times. The genes are TRBV6-1 and TRBJ1-4; D remains unclear. Per germline, CDR1 MNHNS and CDR2 SASEGT. Trimming cost V 2 bases and J 0 bases, with 13 bases left between them. The CDR3 runs 17 residues. The CDR3, as DNA: TGTGCCAGCAGTGAAAGGCAGGCCTCTGCAACTAATGAAAAACTGTTTTTT. It codes for CASSERQASATNEKLFF.

The CDR3 coding sequence is TGTGCCAGCAGCGTAGGTGAGGATACGCAGTATTTT. Translated, it gives CASSVGEDTQYF. The chain joins TRBV9 to TRBJ2-3; no clear D gene. The CDR3 length is 12 residues. Between the trimmed V and J ends, which lost 0 bases and 6 bases, there was a span of 5 bases. The germline gives CDR1 SGDLS, CDR2 YYNGEE.

This clonotype was seen many times. V and J are TRBV28 and TRBJ1-1; a weak D match, TRBD1 (6 bases). Trimming removed 7 bases at V and 1 base at J, with 13 bases between. CDR1 MDHEN and CDR2 SYDVKM come from the germline V gene. There are 14 residues in the CDR3. The CDR3 DNA sequence: TGTGCCAGCATTACTGGAGGGGGGAACACTGAAGCTTTCTTT. Its protein product is CASITGGGNTEAFF.

The gene calls are TRBV29-1 and TRBJ2-1; D uncertain. Germline values: CDR1 SQVTM, CDR2 ANQGSEA. The CDR3 has 13 residues. V lost 3 bases and J 1 base, leaving 7 bases between the germline ends. The CDR3 sequence: CSVDGTSYNEQFF. CDR3 coding DNA: TGCAGCGTTGACGGAACATCCTACAATGAGCAGTTCTTC.

J is TRBJ2-1 and V is TRBV20-1; D is unresolved. CDR1 is DFQATT and CDR2 is SNEGSKA in the germline V gene (reference sequence). V was cut by 0 bases and J by 6 bases, with 15 bases left in between. The CDR3 covers 15 residues. CDR3 DNA sequence: TGCAGTGCTAGAGATGTGGGAAGGTTCTCCAATGAGCAGTTCTTC. Its translation is CSARDVGRFSNEQFF.

This clonotype occurred many times. This chain connects TRBV12-3 or TRBV12-4 to TRBJ2-1; 10 bases fit TRBD2. Trimming cost V 7 bases and J 7 bases; bases outside gene matches: 7. The CDR3 sequence is 14 residues long. CDR3 DNA: TGTGCCAGCACAGATCTAGCGGGAGTGAATGAGCAGTTCTTC. Translating gives CASTDLAGVNEQFF.

This clonotype appeared a few times. The chain has TRBV5-1 and TRBJ1-4; 8 bases agree with TRBD1. Germline CDR1 reads SGHRS; CDR2 reads YFSETQ. V was pared by 4 bases and J by 0 bases, with 8 bases of the junction left unmatched. CDR3 length: 17 amino acids. The CDR3 sequence is CASSHGQGYATNEKLFF. CDR3 nucleotides: TGCGCCAGCAGCCACGGACAGGGCTACGCAACTAATGAAAAACTGTTTTTT.

This chain joins TRBV5-1 and TRBJ2-7; the D gene could be TRBD1 or TRBD2 (5 bases each). Germline lookup yields CDR1 SGHRS and CDR2 YFSETQ. This CDR3 spans 14 amino acids. The V end was cut by 0 bases, the J end by 4 bases, with 11 bases between. The CDR3 DNA reads TGCGCCAGCAGCTTGGGTCCCGGGGCGTACGAGCAGTACTTC. Its translation: CASSLGPGAYEQYF.

In this sample, this clonotype turned up many times. The V and J genes are TRBV12-3 or TRBV12-4 and TRBJ1-2; D gene uncertain. Trimming shortened V by 3 bases and J by 6 bases, and 11 bases separated the two germline ends. This CDR3 region has 13 residues. The DNA for the CDR3 is TGTGCCAGCAGTTTTGACCTCTGGGATGGCTACACCTTC. This encodes CASSFDLWDGYTF.